This T cell receptor (beta chain) was recorded in a study of blood T cells in healthy people across ages. Study results and limitations: TCR beta diversity correlated strongly with naive T cell percentage.

From germline, CDR1 is MNHEY and CDR2 SMNVEV (reference sequence). V was pared by 2 bases and J by 1 base, with 10 bases between. This CDR3 has 15 residues. Through a sample-barcoded 5' primer and a J-beta primer mix, a second PCR was run for roughly 6 to 11 cycles. TCRdb fed the 5' RACE reads into MiXCR, producing one record per CDR3 protein. The data contain about 1.7 million distinct CDR3 sequences, roughly 28% of them singletons. This clonotype was observed a few times. Its antigen is not identified. Sample donors were healthy Caucasian individuals that came from Russia, aged 6 to 90. Each sample provided at least 6 micrograms of extracted total RNA.

The chain is built from TRBV27 and TRBJ2-3, with D perhaps matching TRBD2 (6 bases). The clonotype was recovered from a woman under 40 in good health. Sequenced: blood. The CDR3 reads CASSLGTFRTDTQYF. CDR3 nucleotide sequence: TGTGCCAGCAGTTTAGGGACTTTCCGCACAGATACGCAGTATTTT.